This passage covers 15 T cell receptor beta chains from one sample sequenced in a study of TET2 disruption in CD19-targeted CAR T cells. Antigens for these TCRs are unknown. As for treatment: autologous CTL019 cells: CD19 CAR with 4-1BB and CD3 zeta domains. Libraries were prepared by immunoSEQ multiplex PCR; TCRdb keeps only in-frame clonotypes and omits some of them. Seen in this sample are about 25,000 clones; the ten most common clones hold under 2.5%. Sequencing was performed on CD8- CAR+ T cells sorted from cultured blood T cells, taken for CD19 CAR T cell therapy. The subset: CD8-negative CAR-positive T cells from the infusion product. Receptors originate from a man aged 65-85 years with chronic lymphocytic leukemia.

To note about this clone: The read ends 3 residues before the CDR3 terminus; that terminus is restored from the germline J gene. The J gene is TRBJ1-6, the V gene TRBV23-1, with TRBD1 matching 7 bases. TRBV23-1 is an open reading frame, and its role is uncertain. Trimming removed 8 bases from V and 7 bases from J; junction bases left unmatched: 17. This CDR3 has 17 residues. The part of the CDR3 DNA that was read is TGCGCCAGCGGACGACAGGGAATGAGGGGTCGGAATTCACCC. Its translation is CASGRQGMRGRNSP. The CDR3 in full is CASGRQGMRGRNSPLHF.

About this clone: With the read ending 3 residues before the CDR3 end, the germline J gene is used to fill in that end. V is TRBV27 and J is TRBJ2-5, with 10 positions matching TRBD2. CDR3 length: 14 amino acids. Germline lookup yields CDR1 MNHEY and CDR2 SMNVEV (reference sequence). V gave up 6 bases and J gave up 5 bases; unmatched junction bases: 6. Incomplete CDR3 DNA: TGTGCCAGCAGAGATAGCGGGGGGTGGGAGACC. Amino acids: CASRDSGGWET. The whole CDR3 is CASRDSGGWETQYF.

Points on this clone: The read comes to an end 3 residues before the CDR3 does, leaving the germline J gene to fill in the end. The V gene is TRBV2, the J gene TRBJ2-3; no clear D. CDR3 length: 12 residues. V dropped 3 bases and J dropped 6 bases, with 7 bases sitting between them. Germline assignment: CDR1 SNHLY and CDR2 FYNNEI. This CDR3 is CASSDGWDTQYF. Incomplete CDR3 DNA: TGTGCCAGCAGTGACGGGTGGGATACG. Full variable domain (outside the CDR3, taken from reference TRBV2 and TRBJ2-3): EPEVTQTPSHQVTQMGQEVILRCVPISNHLYFYWYRQILGQKVEFLVSFYNNEISEKSEIFDDQFSVERPDGSNFTLKIRSTKLEDSAMYFCASSDGWDTQYFGPGTRLTVL.

The covered CDR3 bases are TGTGCCAGCTCACCACAGGGGCAGGGCTACGAC. Translating gives CASSPQGQGYD. The complete CDR3 reads CASSPQGQGYDYTF. The chain employs TRBV18 and TRBJ1-2; tentative D call: TRBD1 (5 bases). The read terminates 3 residues ahead of where the CDR3 ends, so the germline J gene completes it. CDR1 KGHSH and CDR2 LQKENI come from the germline V gene. The CDR3 has 14 amino acids.

In regard to this clone: The read comes to an end 3 residues before the CDR3 does, leaving the germline J gene to fill in the end. The chain couples TRBV14 to TRBJ2-7, with D maybe TRBD1 (6 bases). The germline V gene has CDR1 SGHDN and CDR2 FVKESK. This CDR3 has 17 residues. V was trimmed by 5 bases and J by 1 base, leaving 21 bases between them. This CDR3 reads CASSKRGGRGGSYEQYF. CDR3 DNA, as far as it was read: TGTGCCAGCAGCAAAAGAGGAGGCAGGGGCGGGTCCTACGAG. The full variable domain, in which reference TRBV14 and TRBJ2-7 provide the parts outside the CDR3, is EAGVTQFPSHSVIEKGQTVTLRCDPISGHDNLYWYRRVMGKEIKFLLHFVKESKQDESGMPNNRFLAERTGGTYSTLKVQPAELEDSGVYFCASSKRGGRGGSYEQYFGPGTRLTVT.

Concerning this clone itself: The observed sequence ends 3 residues before the CDR3 terminus, with the missing tail filled in from the germline J gene. The V call is TRBV19, the J call TRBJ1-6; D gene uncertain. The CDR3 consists of 13 residues. Germline V CDR1 and CDR2: LNHDA, SQIVND (reference sequence). With 6 bases removed from V and 6 bases from J, the gap between germline ends came to 9 bases. CDR3: CASSPTRNSPLHF. The sequenced CDR3 bases are TGTGCCAGTAGCCCTACCCGTAATTCACCC.

With regard to this clone: The read gets to within 3 residues of the CDR3 end, and the germline J gene fills in the rest. The chain recombines TRBV18 with TRBJ2-4; TRBD1 agrees at 9 bases. The CDR3 length is 14 residues. Germline CDR1 is KGHSH and CDR2 is LQKENI. The sequenced CDR3 bases are TGTGCCAGCTCACAGGGACAGGGAGGACAGCCT. Protein product: CASSQGQGGQP. The complete CDR3 reads CASSQGQGGQPQYF.

Turning to this clone: The read terminates 3 residues before the CDR3 end, so the remaining end is supplied by the germline J gene. The J gene is TRBJ2-2, the V gene TRBV5-1; the D gene is possibly TRBD1 (7 bases). V lost 6 bases and J 0 bases, leaving 21 bases between the germline ends. The CDR3 totals 18 residues. From germline, CDR1 is SGHRS and CDR2 YFSETQ. The CDR3 bases that were read are TGCGCCAGCACCCGTGGAGGGGGCGGTCCGACGAACACCGGGGAG. Translated, it gives CASTRGGGGPTNTGE. The full CDR3 reads CASTRGGGGPTNTGELFF.

Note on this clone: The DNA ends 3 residues before the CDR3 does, and the rest of the CDR3 is filled in from the germline J gene. The chain has TRBV7-6 and TRBJ2-3; TRBD2 aligns across 13 bases. V lost 0 bases to trimming and J lost 6 bases; unmatched junction nucleotides: 3. The CDR3 runs 16 residues. Germline assignment: CDR1 SGHVS and CDR2 FNYEAQ. CDR3 DNA, as far as it was read: TGTGCCAGCAGCTTAGCGACTAGCGGGGGGCGTGATACG. Encoded protein: CASSLATSGGRDT. In full, the CDR3 is CASSLATSGGRDTQYF. The whole variable domain, remainder taken from reference TRBV7-6 and TRBJ2-3, is GAGVSQSPRYKVTKRGQDVALRCDPISGHVSLYWYRQALGQGPEFLTYFNYEAQQDKSGLPNDRFSAERPEGSISTLTIQRTEQRDSAMYRCASSLATSGGRDTQYFGPGTRLTVL.

Note on this clone: The read finishes 3 residues shy of the CDR3 end, and the germline J gene is used to complete it. The V call is TRBV28, the J call TRBJ1-5; D unclear. CDR3 size: 16 residues. Germline-derived CDR1 and CDR2 are MDHEN and SYDVKM. Between the trimmed V and J ends, which lost 2 bases and 7 bases, there was a span of 18 bases. The CDR3 bases that were read are TGTGCCAGCAGTTTACTGGCGGCGGTAACGGGGCAGCCC. This codes for CASSLLAAVTGQP. The complete CDR3 sequence is CASSLLAAVTGQPQHF.

As for this clone: The germline gene is not matched at one end of the junction; a read error may be the cause. Read data end 3 residues before the CDR3 end; the end is taken from the germline J gene. Other DNA sequences from this sample encode an identical CDR3 as well. The chain joins TRBV2 to TRBJ1-3, with D perhaps matching TRBD1 (6 bases). Germline CDR1 and CDR2: SNHLY and FYNNEI. This CDR3 region has 13 residues. The CDR3 DNA, read in part, is TGTGCCAGCAGTGGCAGGGGCGGTGACACT. Protein product: CASSGRGGDT. The entire CDR3 is CASSGRGGDTIYF. Variable domain in full (rest from reference TRBV2 and TRBJ1-3): EPEVTQTPSHQVTQMGQEVILRCVPISNHLYFYWYRQILGQKVEFLVSFYNNEISEKSEIFDDQFSVERPDGSNFTLKIRSTKLEDSAMYFCASSGRGGDTIYFGEGSWLTVV.

As for this clone: The read ends 3 residues shy of where the CDR3 ends; the end is completed using the germline J gene. V and J are TRBV10-3 and TRBJ2-4, with a possible D match to TRBD1 (6 bases). Per the germline V gene, CDR1 is ENHRY and CDR2 is SYGVKD. The CDR3 spans 12 residues. CDR3 DNA, as far as it was read: TGTGCCGCCAGGGGTGGGGATCAGCCT. Amino acid sequence: CAARGGDQP. The CDR3, in full, reads CAARGGDQPQYF.

As for this clone: The missing CDR3 end, 3 residues past where the read stops, is filled in from the germline J gene. The chain joins TRBV5-8 to TRBJ2-3, with D maybe TRBD1 (5 bases). The CDR3 covers 13 residues. CDR1 and CDR2 from the germline V gene are SGHTS and YDEGEE. The CDR3 here is CASRMAGNQPQYF. The covered CDR3 bases are TGTGCCAGCAGAATGGCAGGGAATCAGCCG.

As concerns this clone: The CDR3 end lies 3 residues beyond the end of the read and is filled in from the germline J gene. This chain links TRBV6-2 or TRBV6-3 with TRBJ2-7; 9 bases line up with TRBD1. The CDR3 has 15 residues. Trimming took 3 bases from V and 6 from J; bases not matched to a gene: 9. CDR1 is MNHEY, CDR2 SVGEGT, per germline. The CDR3: CASSYLATGGREQYF. The DNA read from the CDR3 is TGTGCCAGCAGTTATCTGGCGACAGGGGGACGCGAG.

Comments on this clone: The read comes to an end 3 residues before the CDR3 does, leaving the germline J gene to fill in the end. This rearrangement joins TRBV5-6 to TRBJ2-4, with 7 bases aligning to TRBD2. Germline CDR1 SGHDT, CDR2 YYEEEE. The CDR3 loop spans 12 amino acids. CDR3: CASSGGDGGQYF. Partial CDR3 DNA: TGTGCCAGCAGTGGGGGGGATGGGGGT.